This T cell receptor beta chain is from a study of blood T cell repertoires in COVID-19 (TCRdb year 2020). With regard to the full study: Samples covering the acute and convalescent phases of COVID-19 were provided by collaborators in the United States, Italy and Spain. The prospective study material was composed of cDNA or gDNA derived from T cells, B-cell-depleted T cells, or PBMCs. Deeply sampled blood TCRbeta repertoires from subjects exposed to, actively infected with, or recovered from COVID-19 were included in the dataset. The repertoires were released in a freely available public database meant as a resource for research on the immune response to SARS-CoV-2. Samples came from the ongoing ImmuneRACE study (first 160 participants) plus 1,254 subjects from 6 global collaborators. A de-identified subject ID, COVID-19 status, age in years and sex were almost always included in the sample metadata. Where available, HLA class I and class II types were taken from metadata supplied by the sample provider and were not determined by assay-based typing.

The immunoSEQ Assay, a bias-controlled multiplex PCR, was used to amplify TCRbeta CDR3 regions from genomic DNA. For the original study's pipeline: The number of nucleated cells in each sample was estimated by amplification of reference gene primers within the assay. To quantify the absolute abundance of each unique TCRbeta CDR3 rearrangement, sequence reads were collapsed and filtered. For each sample, productive Simpson clonality was calculated as the square root of Simpson's diversity index over productive rearrangements. TCRdb mirrors the immuneACCESS table, restricted to in-frame sequences. Some clones are absent from its copies; in checked studies, under half trace to an unresolved V gene, and the reason for the others is unknown. V, J and clone size were drawn from that table, and D and trimming were deduced from the DNA. The sample table lists roughly 180,000 clones, 70% to 90% of them with a count of one. The top ten constitute around 6.9% of the sample.

Of note for this clone: This clone's antigen is unknown. It has no much larger one-base neighbor in the sample; base qualities were not kept.

In Seattle, one collaborating source enrolled patients while the infection was active and tracked those patients longitudinally over the course of disease. Collaborating institutions collected whole blood in K2EDTA tubes following their own protocols. For TCRbeta analysis, collaborators shipped samples in one of three forms: frozen whole blood, isolated PBMCs, or DNA extracted from either of those sample types. The paper as a whole reports these results and caveats: Clinical and demographic metadata were provided uncurated, with the amount varying by source and participant.

Germline trimming: 3 bases from V, 3 bases from J; junction bases outside gene matches: 4. The germline V gene (reference sequence) provides CDR1 SGHKS and CDR2 YYEKEE. The CDR3 measures 14 amino acids from cysteine to phenylalanine. CDR3 DNA is the only sequence kept; it has 42 bases, read in frame from the first base. The origin of this receptor is a man older than 75 with COVID-19, enrolled during active disease. The rearranged segments are TRBV5-5 and TRBJ2-3; 7 middle bases align to TRBD1. The specimen was peripheral blood. In nucleotides, the sequence is TGTGCCAGCAGCTCCTGGACAGGTACAGATACGCAGTATTTT. Its amino acids are CASSSWTGTDTQYF.